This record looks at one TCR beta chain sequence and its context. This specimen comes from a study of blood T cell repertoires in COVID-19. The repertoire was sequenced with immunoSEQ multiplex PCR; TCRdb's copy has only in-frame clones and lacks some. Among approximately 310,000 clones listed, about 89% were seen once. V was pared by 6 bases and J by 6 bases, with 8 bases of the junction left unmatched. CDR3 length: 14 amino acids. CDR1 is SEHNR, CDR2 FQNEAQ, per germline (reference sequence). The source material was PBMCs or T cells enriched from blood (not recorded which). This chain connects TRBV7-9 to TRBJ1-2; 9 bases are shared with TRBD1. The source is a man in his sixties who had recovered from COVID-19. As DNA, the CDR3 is TGTGCCAGCAGTTCAATGGACAGGGGTGATGGCTACACCTTC. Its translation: CASSSMDRGDGYTF.